The 27 T cell receptor beta chains given below trace back to one sample, sequenced in a study of T-cell reconstitution after alpha-beta-depleted transplantation in children. As it was prepared, the TCRbeta library received unique molecular identifiers. One entry per CDR3 protein, called by TCRdb with MiXCR from the PCR reads. This table holds about 150,000 distinct CDR3 sequences, 8.8% found once. Sequenced here: PBMCs, mostly from graft donor cells, sampled 180 days after TCRalphabeta/CD19-depleted stem cell transplant. Every receptor here comes from a female patient aged 2-9 years who had a stem cell transplant for congenital amegakaryocytic thrombocytopenia, so the T cells may come from the graft donor.

This rearrangement joins TRBV6-5 to TRBJ1-5; D is unresolved. This CDR3 is 17 amino acids long. The germline gives CDR1 MNHEY, CDR2 SVGAGI. Between the trimmed V and J ends, which lost 3 bases and 0 bases, there was a span of 15 bases. CDR3 nucleotide sequence: TGTGCCAGCAGTTATCCCTCTTCCTGGGATAGCAATCAGCCCCAGCATTTT. Translated, it gives CASSYPSSWDSNQPQHF.

Only a few counts were recorded for this clonotype. The gene calls are TRBV24-1 and TRBJ2-1; D gene ambiguous. Germline V gene data show CDR1 as KGHDR and CDR2 as SFDVKD. V lost 1 base to trimming and J lost 5 bases, with 17 bases between them. This CDR3 is 17 amino acids long. CDR3 sequence reads: CATSDFSGDSKHNEQFF. In DNA, the CDR3 is TGTGCCACCAGTGATTTCTCTGGGGATTCTAAACACAATGAGCAGTTCTTC.

This clonotype was detected many times. The chain combines TRBV20-1 with TRBJ2-5; 7 positions match TRBD1. CDR1 DFQATT and CDR2 SNEGSKA come from the germline V gene (reference sequence). V shed 0 bases, J shed 10 bases, and the junction held 8 bases outside the gene matches. The CDR3 is 13 amino acids. The CDR3 loop is CSAREGQPRVQYF. Written as DNA, the CDR3 is TGCAGTGCTAGAGAGGGACAGCCTCGGGTCCAGTACTTC.

This clonotype was seen at least ten times. The chain carries TRBV7-2 and TRBJ2-5; TRBD2 aligns across 10 bases. This CDR3 spans 15 amino acids. V lost 5 bases, J lost 3 bases, and 6 bases stayed unmatched. The germline V gene encodes CDR1 SGHTA and CDR2 FQGNSA. The chain's CDR3 is CASSEFGLAEETQYF. The CDR3 coding sequence is TGTGCCAGCAGCGAGTTTGGACTAGCGGAAGAGACCCAGTACTTC.

The chain recombines TRBV7-3 with TRBJ2-7; possibly TRBD2 for D (5 bases). Germline CDR1 and CDR2: SGHTA and FQGTGA. The CDR3 consists of 14 residues. V was trimmed by 3 bases and J by 4 bases, leaving 13 bases between them. CDR3 amino acids: CASSLVSLAYEQYF. CDR3 coding DNA: TGTGCCAGCAGCTTGGTGAGTCTAGCTTACGAGCAGTACTTC.

The rearrangement links TRBV12-3 or TRBV12-4 to TRBJ1-2, with D unresolved. Trimming cost V 6 bases and J 7 bases, with 18 bases left between them. The CDR3 sequence is 14 residues long. CDR3 DNA: TGTGCCAGCAGCCTCGATTTCCGGGGAGCTGGCTACACCTTC. It yields the protein CASSLDFRGAGYTF.

This clonotype has a count of ten or more. The chain uses TRBV12-3 or TRBV12-4 and TRBJ1-1; the match to TRBD1 covers 7 bases. Losses at the gene ends were 7 bases for V and 4 bases for J; bases not matched to a gene: 3. This CDR3 contains 12 residues. This CDR3 reads CASNRGVTEAFF. The CDR3 coding sequence is TGTGCCAGCAACAGGGGAGTCACTGAAGCTTTCTTT.

This clonotype was seen repeatedly, ten times or more. The CDR3 nucleotides are TGTGCCAGCAGCCTCCGGGACTACGGGAACACCGGGGAGCTGTTTTTT. Translated, it gives CASSLRDYGNTGELFF. The chain couples TRBV9 to TRBJ2-2; 7 nucleotides align to TRBD2. Germline V lookup: CDR1 SGDLS, CDR2 YYNGEE. Trimming removed 4 bases from V and 1 base from J; junction bases left unmatched: 7. This CDR3 region has 16 residues. The full variable domain, completed using reference TRBV9 and TRBJ2-2, is DSGVTQTPKHLITATGQRVTLRCSPRSGDLSVYWYQQSLDQGLQFLIQYYNGEERAKGNILERFSAQQFPDLHSELNLSSLELGDSALYFCASSLRDYGNTGELFFGEGSRLTVL.

At least ten counts were recorded for this clonotype. The chain joins TRBV2 to TRBJ2-3; 12 bases line up with TRBD2. V shed 6 bases, J shed 1 base, and the junction held 2 bases outside the gene matches. The germline gives CDR1 SNHLY, CDR2 FYNNEI. The CDR3 has 15 amino acids. The CDR3 reads CASRLAGGRTDTQYF. CDR3 DNA sequence: TGTGCCAGCAGACTAGCGGGGGGACGCACAGATACGCAGTATTTT. Looking up the rest from reference TRBV2 and TRBJ2-3 gives the full variable domain: EPEVTQTPSHQVTQMGQEVILRCVPISNHLYFYWYRQILGQKVEFLVSFYNNEISEKSEIFDDQFSVERPDGSNFTLKIRSTKLEDSAMYFCASRLAGGRTDTQYFGPGTRLTVL.

This clonotype was recorded many times. V is TRBV20-1 and J is TRBJ2-7, with 10 positions matching TRBD1. V was pared by 1 base and J by 3 bases, with 0 bases of the junction left unmatched. There are 13 residues in the CDR3. Germline values: CDR1 DFQATT, CDR2 SNEGSKA (reference sequence). Written as DNA, the CDR3 is TGCAGTGCTAGAGGGACAGGGGGCTACGAGCAGTACTTC. It encodes CSARGTGGYEQYF.

This clonotype occurred many times. This chain connects TRBV10-3 to TRBJ2-7; 7 bases match TRBD1. This CDR3 comprises 14 residues. CDR1 and CDR2 (germline): ENHRY, SYGVKD. The V and J ends lost 1 base and 2 bases, in that order; junction bases with no gene match: 2. CDR3 coding DNA: TGTGCCATCAGTGAGTTTACAGGGGCCTACGAGCAGTACTTC. This encodes CAISEFTGAYEQYF.

Ten or more counts support this clonotype. V is TRBV28 and J is TRBJ2-1, with D uncertain. The germline V gene encodes CDR1 MDHEN and CDR2 SYDVKM. The CDR3 has 11 amino acids. The ends were cut back, 4 bases at V and 6 bases at J, with 4 bases in the middle. The CDR3, as DNA: TGTGCCAGCAGTTGGACCAATGAGCAGTTCTTC. Translated: CASSWTNEQFF.

Notes on this clonotype: Since a much larger clone is just one base distant, this may be a read error. The chain employs TRBV27 and TRBJ1-1; D might be TRBD1 (5 bases). The V end lost 5 bases, the J end lost 10 bases, and 14 bases lay between the germline ends. Germline CDR1 reads MNHEY; CDR2 reads SMNVEV (reference sequence). This CDR3 spans 12 amino acids. The CDR3 spells CASSPTSGLAFF. The CDR3 DNA is TGTGCCAGCAGTCCGACGTCAGGGCTAGCTTTCTTT.

This clonotype was seen a handful of times. The gene calls are TRBV12-3 or TRBV12-4 and TRBJ2-5; maybe TRBD2 (5 bases). Trimming stripped 6 bases from V and 7 bases from J, with 18 bases between. The CDR3 has 14 amino acids. CDR3 amino acids: CASSRLDSSGTQYF. As DNA, the CDR3 is TGTGCCAGCAGCCGACTGGACTCGTCTGGGACCCAGTACTTC.

The table lists this clonotype with many counts. The rearrangement joins TRBV7-9 to TRBJ2-7; D uncertain. V was trimmed by 2 bases and J by 6 bases, leaving 5 bases between them. The germline gives CDR1 SEHNR, CDR2 FQNEAQ (reference sequence). The CDR3 sequence is 11 residues long. As DNA, the CDR3 is TGTGCCAGCAGCTTAACGAGCGAGCAGTACTTC. This translates into CASSLTSEQYF.

This clonotype showed up many times. The V gene is TRBV29-1, the J gene TRBJ1-4; D may be TRBD1 (6 bases). Germline V CDR1 and CDR2: SQVTM, ANQGSEA. The CDR3 contains 16 residues. V dropped 0 bases and J dropped 8 bases, with 19 bases sitting between them. CDR3 in amino acids: CSVEDGSQGLGEKLFF. CDR3 DNA: TGCAGCGTTGAAGACGGGAGTCAGGGGCTCGGAGAAAAACTGTTTTTT.

This chain uses TRBV27 with TRBJ1-1; D is perhaps TRBD1 (6 bases). The ends were cut back, 2 bases at V and 4 bases at J, with 11 bases in the middle. Germline values: CDR1 MNHEY, CDR2 SMNVEV (reference sequence). The length of the CDR3 is 14 residues. CDR3 sequence: CASSLGRGPTEAFF. The DNA of the CDR3 is TGTGCCAGCAGTTTAGGTCGGGGGCCCACTGAAGCTTTCTTT.

This clonotype was counted ten times or more. The chain employs TRBV5-1 and TRBJ2-3, with D possibly matching TRBD2 (5 bases). Looked up from germline, CDR1 is SGHRS and CDR2 is YFSETQ. There are 16 residues in the CDR3. Trimming cost V 0 bases and J 6 bases, with 17 bases left between them. The CDR3 region is CASSLGTDYPRDTQYF. CDR3 DNA: TGCGCCAGCAGCTTGGGAACTGACTATCCCAGGGATACGCAGTATTTT.

This clonotype was seen more than once but under ten times. The chain combines TRBV11-1 with TRBJ2-7; 8 positions agree with TRBD1. CDR1 is SGHAT and CDR2 is FQDESV in the germline V gene (reference sequence). The CDR3 spans 12 residues. V was pared by 8 bases and J by 5 bases, with 5 bases of the junction left unmatched. CDR3 nucleotides: TGTGCCAGCCGGACAGGGAAGGACGAGCAGTACTTC. This sequence encodes CASRTGKDEQYF.

At least ten counts were recorded for this clonotype. The chain couples TRBV5-5 to TRBJ2-3, with D unresolved. The ends were cut back, 0 bases at V and 5 bases at J, with 10 bases in the middle. Germline CDR1 and CDR2: SGHKS and YYEKEE (reference sequence). The CDR3 is 14 residues long. The CDR3 region has the DNA TGTGCCAGCAGCTTGGACCTGGTCTTAGATACGCAGTATTTT. This codes for CASSLDLVLDTQYF.

This clonotype came up a few times. The chain uses TRBV12-3 or TRBV12-4 and TRBJ2-3; 7 bases line up with TRBD1. V trimming: 5 bases; J trimming: 4 bases; junction bases outside the gene matches: 12. The CDR3 totals 16 residues. DNA of the CDR3: TGTGCCAGCAGTCACCCCACAGGGGCCCCACCAGATACGCAGTATTTT. Protein product: CASSHPTGAPPDTQYF.

This clonotype has at least ten counts. The rearrangement joins TRBV7-3 to TRBJ1-2, with a weak D call TRBD1 (6 bases). V was clipped by 5 bases and J by 4 bases, with 20 bases between them. The germline V gene has CDR1 SGHTA and CDR2 FQGTGA. This CDR3 spans 16 amino acids. The CDR3 nucleotides read TGTGCCAGCAGCCTCGTCGGGGGGCGAATTCCCTATGGCTACACCTTC. This gives the protein CASSLVGGRIPYGYTF.

This clonotype was observed at least ten times. V and J are TRBV20-1 and TRBJ1-2; D gene uncertain. The germline V gene has CDR1 DFQATT and CDR2 SNEGSKA (reference sequence). Deletions cut 0 bases from V and 5 bases from J, with 7 bases between. The CDR3 is made up of 12 amino acids. The CDR3 region is CSARDTGYGYTF. CDR3 nucleotides: TGCAGTGCTAGAGATACCGGATATGGCTACACCTTC.

There are many counts of this clonotype. V gene TRBV4-2 combines with J gene TRBJ1-1, with D perhaps TRBD1 (5 bases). The CDR3 runs to 15 residues. Trimming stripped 0 bases from V and 7 bases from J, with 15 bases between. Germline V gene data show CDR1 as LGHNA and CDR2 as YNFKEQ. CDR3 amino acids: CASSQDRADSHEAFF. The DNA of the CDR3 is TGTGCCAGCAGCCAAGATAGGGCCGACAGCCATGAAGCTTTCTTT.

This clonotype was picked up many times. The V gene is TRBV5-6, the J gene TRBJ2-7; 11 positions match TRBD1. V was clipped by 2 bases and J by 5 bases; unmatched bases: 3. The germline V gene has CDR1 SGHDT and CDR2 YYEEEE. The CDR3 is made up of 14 amino acids. The chain's CDR3 is CASSFRTGGHEQYF. CDR3 DNA sequence: TGTGCCAGCAGCTTTAGGACAGGGGGCCACGAGCAGTACTTC.

This clonotype has at least ten counts. This chain uses TRBV12-3 or TRBV12-4 with TRBJ2-7; D possibly corresponds to TRBD2 (6 bases). V shed 6 bases and J shed 2 bases, with 17 bases lying between them. The CDR3 contains 15 residues. The CDR3 loop reads CASRSGGPGAYEQYF. The CDR3 nucleotides read TGTGCCAGCAGGTCCGGGGGTCCGGGAGCCTACGAGCAGTACTTC.

There are many counts of this clonotype. The chain is built from TRBV7-9 and TRBJ2-5; 10 bases match TRBD1. The CDR3 length is 17 residues. Germline CDR1 reads SEHNR; CDR2 reads FQNEAQ (reference sequence). V was clipped by 5 bases and J by 1 base; unmatched bases: 10. CDR3 in DNA: TGTGCCAGCAGCCCCGGTTCTTGGGACAGGGGCCAAGAGACCCAGTACTTC. Encoded protein: CASSPGSWDRGQETQYF. Filled out from reference TRBV7-9 and TRBJ2-5, the complete variable domain reads DTGVSQNPRHKITKRGQNVTFRCDPISEHNRLYWYRQTLGQGPEFLTYFQNEAQLEKSRLLSDRFSAERPKGSFSTLEIQRTEQGDSAMYLCASSPGSWDRGQETQYFGPGTRLLVL.